This T cell receptor (beta chain) came from a study of molecular identifiers for immune sequencing clone quantification. Overall study findings and caveats: Over 99% of CMV-specific effector molecules, but under 1% of naive ones, were in clones above 20 copies.

Per germline, CDR1 SGHRS and CDR2 YFSETQ. The CDR3 consists of 13 residues. The ends lost 1 base at V and 9 bases at J; junction bases unmatched: 3. TCRdb passed the PCR reads through MiXCR, listing each CDR3 protein once. The profile shows around 320,000 distinct CDR3 sequences, roughly 23% of them singletons. This clonotype was recorded at least ten times. What it recognizes is unknown. The chain couples TRBV5-1 to TRBJ2-1; 8 positions match TRBD2. The TCR sequence derives from a human donor in good health. Some libraries in this study had Jurkat cell RNA spiked in. Sequenced sample: naive CD8+ T cells from blood, with Jurkat cell RNA spiked in. The subset was: FACS-sorted CD8+CD4-CCR7+CD45RA+ naive T cells. The CDR3 region is CASSLSGSTEQFF. Here the CDR3 DNA reads TGCGCCAGCAGCTTGAGCGGGAGCACTGAGCAGTTCTTC. The whole variable domain, filled in from reference TRBV5-1 and TRBJ2-1, reads KAGVTQTPRYLIKTRGQQVTLSCSPISGHRSVSWYQQTPGQGLQFLFEYFSETQRNKGNFPGRFSGRQFSNSRSEMNVSTLELGDSALYLCASSLSGSTEQFFGPGTRLTVL.